The rows below give T cell receptor beta chains drawn from one sample of a study of cytomegalovirus exposure and HLA in healthy donors. The assay was immunoSEQ multiplex PCR, and TCRdb's table has in-frame clones only and misses some. The sample contains 150,000 to 170,000 clones, approximately 80% of which appear only once. The sequenced sample consisted of PBMCs. The source is a man aged 25-45 years in good health and CMV-seropositive. Each CDR3 is given with its conserved first and last residue. D genes are given only for firm matches. Size is stated for part of the rows, as once, few or many counts, or as a class when the clone is expanded.

clone size: NA
J gene: TRBJ2-7
V gene: TRBV5-4
D gene: TRBD1
CDR3 DNA: TGTGCCAGCAGCTCCAGACAGGGGCCCTACGAGCAGTACTTC
CDR3 protein: CASSSRQGPYEQYF

clone size: NA
J gene: TRBJ2-6
V gene: TRBV6-6
D gene: TRBD1
CDR3 DNA: TGTGCCAGCACAGGGGGCTTTTCGGGGGCCAACGTCCTGACTTTC
CDR3 protein: CASTGGFSGANVLTF

clone size: few
J gene: TRBJ1-4
V gene: TRBV5-6
D gene: NA
CDR3 DNA: TGTGCCAGCAGCTTGGGGGACACCGAAAAACTGTTTTTT
CDR3 protein: CASSLGDTEKLFF

clone size: NA
J gene: TRBJ2-2
V gene: TRBV6-1
D gene: TRBD1
CDR3 DNA: TGTGCCAGCAGTGACACGACAGGGGATAGGAACACCGGGGAGCTGTTTTTT
CDR3 protein: CASSDTTGDRNTGELFF

clone size: NA
J gene: TRBJ1-6
V gene: TRBV19
D gene: NA
CDR3 DNA: TGTGCCAGTAGTATGGGGGCGACGGAGAATAATTCACCCCTCCACTTT
CDR3 protein: CASSMGATENNSPLHF

clone size: NA
J gene: TRBJ2-3
V gene: TRBV29-1
D gene: TRBD1
CDR3 DNA: TGCAGCGTTGGCGCGGGACAGGGGGCAGATACGCAGTATTTT
CDR3 protein: CSVGAGQGADTQYF

clone size: NA
J gene: TRBJ2-1
V gene: TRBV9
D gene: TRBD2
CDR3 DNA: TGTGCCAGCAGCAAGGCCGGGAGGAACTCCTACAATGAGCAGTTCTTC
CDR3 protein: CASSKAGRNSYNEQFF

clone size: NA
J gene: TRBJ2-3
V gene: TRBV2
D gene: NA
CDR3 DNA: TGTGCCAGCAGCCTCGCGGCGAGCACAGATACGCAGTATTTT
CDR3 protein: CASSLAASTDTQYF

clone size: NA
J gene: TRBJ2-7
V gene: TRBV5-1
D gene: NA
CDR3 DNA: TGCGCCAGCAGTGATGCGGTTGGGTCCTACGAGCAGTACTTC
CDR3 protein: CASSDAVGSYEQYF

clone size: NA
J gene: TRBJ2-3
V gene: TRBV28
D gene: TRBD2
CDR3 DNA: TGTGCCAGCAGTTTAATGGGACTAGCGGGAGGTGGTGATACGCAGTATTTT
CDR3 protein: CASSLMGLAGGGDTQYF

clone size: once
J gene: TRBJ2-7
V gene: TRBV6-1
D gene: NA
CDR3 DNA: TGTGCCAGCACATACGTCAGGGGCTACGAGCAGTACTTC
CDR3 protein: CASTYVRGYEQYF

clone size: NA
J gene: TRBJ2-7
V gene: TRBV2
D gene: TRBD1
CDR3 DNA: TGTGCCAGCAACCCGGACAGGATCTCCTACGAGCAGTACTTC
CDR3 protein: CASNPDRISYEQYF

clone size: few
J gene: TRBJ1-1
V gene: TRBV19
D gene: NA
CDR3 DNA: TGTGCCAGTATGACATCGGGGGGAGCATCCCGAAACACTGAAGCTTTCTTT
CDR3 protein: CASMTSGGASRNTEAFF

clone size: NA
J gene: TRBJ2-2
V gene: TRBV14
D gene: NA
CDR3 DNA: TGTGCCAGCAGCCAAGAAGCGGACCTCGCCGGGGAGCTGTTTTTT
CDR3 protein: CASSQEADLAGELFF

clone size: NA
J gene: TRBJ2-1
V gene: TRBV6-6
D gene: TRBD2
CDR3 DNA: TGTGCCAGCAGTCCCGGGGGGGCGAGCTACAATGAGCAGTTCTTC
CDR3 protein: CASSPGGASYNEQFF

clone size: NA
J gene: TRBJ2-7
V gene: TRBV5-6
D gene: NA
CDR3 DNA: TGTGCCAGCAGCTTGGTTTGGCAGCGAAGCTCCTACGAGCAGTACTTC
CDR3 protein: CASSLVWQRSSYEQYF

clone size: NA
J gene: TRBJ2-3
V gene: TRBV11-3
D gene: NA
CDR3 DNA: TGTGCCAGCAGCTTATTTGGCCTGGATACGCAGTATTTT
CDR3 protein: CASSLFGLDTQYF

clone size: NA
J gene: TRBJ2-7
V gene: TRBV4-1
D gene: NA
CDR3 DNA: TGCGCCAGCAGCCAAGTCTCCGGACTTAACTACGAGCAGTACTTC
CDR3 protein: CASSQVSGLNYEQYF

clone size: NA
J gene: TRBJ2-7
V gene: TRBV28
D gene: TRBD1
CDR3 DNA: TGTGCCAGCAGTGACAGGGTCCGCGAGCAGTACTTC
CDR3 protein: CASSDRVREQYF

clone size: NA
J gene: TRBJ1-1
V gene: TRBV7-3
D gene: NA
CDR3 DNA: TGTGCCAGCAGCCCCCTGTCAGGCAGCACTGAAGCTTTCTTT
CDR3 protein: CASSPLSGSTEAFF

clone size: NA
J gene: TRBJ1-2
V gene: TRBV5-1
D gene: NA
CDR3 DNA: TGCGCCAGCAGCTTGGAGTCAGCTAACTATGGCTACACCTTC
CDR3 protein: CASSLESANYGYTF

clone size: NA
J gene: TRBJ2-7
V gene: TRBV11-1
D gene: TRBD1
CDR3 DNA: TGTGCCAGCAGCCCGCGGACAGGGCCTCCCTACGAGCAGTACTTC
CDR3 protein: CASSPRTGPPYEQYF

clone size: NA
J gene: TRBJ1-2
V gene: TRBV4-2
D gene: NA
CDR3 DNA: TGTGCCAGCAGCCCGAGACAGAGCAACTATGGCTACCCCTTC
CDR3 protein: CASSPRQSNYGYPF

clone size: NA
J gene: TRBJ2-7
V gene: TRBV6-6
D gene: NA
CDR3 DNA: TGTGCCAGCAGTTACACCGTTCAGGAAACCTACGAGCAGTACTTC
CDR3 protein: CASSYTVQETYEQYF

clone size: NA
J gene: TRBJ2-7
V gene: TRBV5-4
D gene: TRBD1
CDR3 DNA: TGTGCCAGCAGCTCCTGGGGACAGGACTACGAGCAGTACTTC
CDR3 protein: CASSSWGQDYEQYF

clone size: NA
J gene: TRBJ2-1
V gene: TRBV6-4
D gene: TRBD2
CDR3 DNA: TGTGCCAGCAGTGTAACTAGCGCTCTGGATGAGCAGTTCTTC
CDR3 protein: CASSVTSALDEQFF

clone size: NA
J gene: TRBJ2-7
V gene: TRBV18
D gene: TRBD1
CDR3 DNA: TGTGCCAGCTTACCGGGACAGGGCTACGAGCAGTACTTC
CDR3 protein: CASLPGQGYEQYF

clone size: NA
J gene: TRBJ1-1
V gene: TRBV25-1
D gene: NA
CDR3 DNA: TGTGCCAGCAGTGAAGGATGGGGAGAGAATGAAGCTTTCTTT
CDR3 protein: CASSEGWGENEAFF

clone size: NA
J gene: TRBJ2-3
V gene: TRBV5-1
D gene: NA
CDR3 DNA: TGCGCCAGAGACAGTGCCCCAGATACGCAGTATTTT
CDR3 protein: CARDSAPDTQYF

clone size: NA
J gene: TRBJ2-7
V gene: TRBV28
D gene: TRBD1
CDR3 DNA: TGTGCCATCAGACCGGACAGGGGGCCTTCCTACGAGCAGTACTTC
CDR3 protein: CAIRPDRGPSYEQYF

clone size: NA
J gene: TRBJ2-3
V gene: TRBV18
D gene: TRBD1
CDR3 DNA: TGTGCCAGCTCACCGACAGGGGGAATCACAGATACGCAGTATTTT
CDR3 protein: CASSPTGGITDTQYF

clone size: NA
J gene: TRBJ1-5
V gene: TRBV19
D gene: NA
CDR3 DNA: TGTGCCAGTAGTCTACAGTATCAGCCCCAGCATTTT
CDR3 protein: CASSLQYQPQHF

clone size: NA
J gene: TRBJ1-2
V gene: TRBV30
D gene: TRBD1
CDR3 DNA: TGTGCCTGGAGTGTCGGAACAGGGGCTGGCTACACCTTC
CDR3 protein: CAWSVGTGAGYTF